The present TCR beta chain was sequenced within a study of shared clonotypes between healthy human individuals. Overall study results and limits: Memory subsets had estimated richness that was generally smaller than that of naive subsets.

The assay was run at deep level. Clones were read by immunoSEQ multiplex PCR, and TCRdb kept only the in-frame ones, dropping some. This repertoire shows about 2.1 million clones, 93% found once; its top ten account for approximately 1.6%. Remarks on this clone: The antigen is not known. The sample has other DNA sequences that encode this CDR3 too.

It was CD45RO-negative cells, positively selected for CCR7, that made up naive CD8 cells, with terminally differentiated effector memory CD45RA+ cells excluded. Trimming pared 2 bases from V and 2 bases from J, leaving 10 bases between. CDR1 and CDR2 from the germline V gene are LNHDA and SQIVND (reference sequence). CDR3 length equals 15 residues. The sequenced sample was naive CD8+ T cells from PBMCs. The sequence derives from a man aged 18 to 30 in good health. Some clones in this sample may be carry-over from other donors' samples. The gene calls are TRBV19 and TRBJ1-5, with D unresolved. The CDR3: CASSIWGTGNQPQHF. The CDR3 DNA follows: TGTGCCAGTAGTATATGGGGAACGGGCAATCAGCCCCAGCATTTT.